This paragraph covers one TCR beta chain sequence. Its target is not known. The data originate from a study of OX40 agonist ivuxolimab in advanced cancers. Study context: Participants, 75% to 85% male, averaged roughly 60 years of age, ranging from roughly 20 to 79. Broader study findings: Those patients achieving a partial response at 0.1-3.0 mg/kg showed among the lowest clonal expansion.

The method was immunoSEQ multiplex PCR; TCRdb's version includes in-frame clones alone and lacks a portion of them. The repertoire holds about 73,000 clones, with 86% as singletons. This CDR3 is built from 13 residues. CDR1 is SEHNR and CDR2 is FQNEAQ in the germline V gene (reference sequence). Trimming took 2 bases from V and 7 from J; bases not matched to a gene: 1. Patients had blood sampled at baseline and again on cycle 4 day 1 and cycle 7 day 1. This chain links TRBV7-9 with TRBJ2-1; 8 nucleotides match TRBD1. The TCR comes from an adult with an advanced solid tumor such as melanoma, head and neck, liver or kidney cancer. This specimen was CD4+ or CD8+ T cells sorted from blood, taken in a trial of the OX40 agonist ivuxolimab. CDR3 protein: CASSLRDRNEQFF. The CDR3 region has the DNA TGTGCCAGCAGCTTACGGGACAGGAATGAGCAGTTCTTC.